Listed here is a single T cell receptor beta chain. Antigen specificity is unknown. The V and J ends lost 1 base and 9 bases respectively, with 16 bases between them. Germline V gene sequence: CDR1 SEHNR, CDR2 FQNEAQ (reference sequence). The CDR3 runs 15 residues. This sample was taken from a study of CD8+ T cells in alopecia areata. Study-wide results and caveats: Tofacitinib significantly lowered scalp clonality and expanded CD8+ clones among the top 100. Affected scalp, especially in alopecia totalis/universalis, had a higher clonality than normal scalp did.

Reverse transcription of extracted RNA yielded cDNA, which provided the sequencing template. Here immunoSEQ multiplex PCR was the method, and the copy in TCRdb shows in-frame clones only, minus some. Of 150,000 to 200,000 clones listed, less than 70% are singletons. This sample's treatment: oral pan-JAK inhibitor, 5-10 mg twice daily. This clonotype originated in a human donor with alopecia areata. This specimen consisted of CD4+ T cells sorted from blood, obtained at week 24, from a patient treated with tofacitinib. This chain links TRBV7-9 with TRBJ2-1, with D perhaps TRBD1 or TRBD2 (5 bases each). This chain's CDR3 is CASSLGGRGRGEQFF. The CDR3 DNA follows: TGTGCCAGCAGCTTAGGGGGCCGAGGGAGAGGTGAGCAGTTCTTC.